This T cell receptor (beta chain) comes out of a study of blood T cell repertoires in COVID-19. Study details: The United States, Italy and Spain supplied acute and convalescent COVID-19 samples.

This CDR3 has 17 amino acids. CDR1 is SGHDT and CDR2 is YYEEEE in the germline V gene. V was cut by 4 bases and J by 4 bases, with 21 bases left in between. Source study methods: Reference gene primer amplification gave estimated nucleated cell counts. TCRdb's copy holds only in-frame clones and misses some; the assay was immunoSEQ multiplex PCR. The V and J calls and the clone size are those of that table, but D and trimming were determined from the DNA. Of about 210,000 clones in the sample, roughly 94% were seen once. Sequences were obtained from peripheral blood. The chain recombines TRBV5-6 with TRBJ1-3; D unresolved. This clonotype originated in a man in his thirties or forties with acute or convalescent COVID-19. The CDR3 loop reads CASSMTSGRLRGNTIYF. The DNA for the CDR3 is TGTGCCAGCAGCATGACCTCCGGGAGACTTCGAGGAAACACCATATATTTT.